The rows below give T cell receptor beta chains drawn from one sample of a study of regulatory T cells. Generated by immunoSEQ multiplex PCR, the TCRdb table keeps only in-frame clones and is missing some. The profile shows tens of thousands of clones, around 93% of them singletons. Sequences were obtained from conventional CD4+ T cells sorted from blood. The receptors shown here come from a person aged 18 to 35 with CD3G deficiency. Each CDR3 is given with its conserved first and last residue. The size of a clone is reported for some rows only, either as once, few or many, or as a class for expanded clones.

v_gene	j_gene	abundance	CDR3aa
TRBV19	TRBJ1-1	NA	CASSGQLNTEAFF
TRBV25-1	TRBJ2-5	NA	CASSEYRTGLQETQYF
TRBV7-9	TRBJ2-1	NA	CASSPAGFLYNEQFF
TRBV7-6	TRBJ2-5	NA	CASSLRGAGRETQYF
TRBV5-1	TRBJ2-1	NA	CASTFQGSSYNEQFF
TRBV5-1	TRBJ2-7	NA	CASSLFGYEQYF
TRBV5-1	TRBJ2-2	once	CASSPGTDPTGELFF
TRBV7-9	TRBJ1-6	NA	CASSTPMGNSPLHF
TRBV7-1	TRBJ2-1	NA	CASSTSMGNGQFF
TRBV6-1	TRBJ1-5	NA	CASSVVGGDSNQPQHF
TRBV9	TRBJ2-5	NA	CASSVAPGGETQYF
TRBV11-2	TRBJ2-1	NA	CASSHGAGPYNEQFF
TRBV9	TRBJ2-1	NA	CASSALKYNEQFF
TRBV6-1	TRBJ2-6	NA	CASAGGLAGANVLTF
TRBV5-1	TRBJ2-1	NA	CASSLEGLPYNEQFF
TRBV7-3	TRBJ2-5	NA	CASSLGPYQETQYF
TRBV28	TRBJ2-7	NA	CASSWDRASSYEQYF
TRBV28	TRBJ2-7	NA	CASSSQGLLPYEQYF
TRBV4-1	TRBJ2-3	once	CASSPRAGHTQYF
TRBV6-1	TRBJ2-1	NA	CASSESRGGQFF
TRBV5-1	TRBJ2-3	NA	CASSLGQHTDTQYF
TRBV5-1	TRBJ2-2	NA	CASSLNPGAGELFF
TRBV5-1	TRBJ1-1	NA	CASSPGVGTEAFF
TRBV5-4	TRBJ2-3	NA	CATKAGGQRHTDTQYF
TRBV4-2	TRBJ2-7	NA	CASSHPTGNVPYEQYF
TRBV7-2	TRBJ1-6	NA	CASSEQTHSPLHF
TRBV7-9	TRBJ2-1	NA	CASSLWRVDGNEQFF
TRBV27	TRBJ1-6	NA	CASSYRQGLAPLHF
TRBV5-1	TRBJ2-1	once	CASSLGRLAGGLDEQFF
TRBV2	TRBJ2-3	once	CASSGGNTDTQYF
TRBV5-1	TRBJ2-3	NA	CASSLAGGMADTQYF
TRBV6-1	TRBJ2-1	NA	CASSERQGAWGEQFF
TRBV5-6	TRBJ2-3	NA	CASSPTSGGRDTQYF
TRBV6-1	TRBJ1-6	NA	CASRSAESRSPLHF
TRBV6-5	TRBJ1-6	NA	CASRWEPGGRSPLHF
TRBV10-3	TRBJ1-2	once	CAIRGDWGPLTF
TRBV7-9	TRBJ2-3	NA	CASSSLGEYETDTQYF
TRBV6-4	TRBJ1-2	NA	CASRGQGQGNYGYTF
TRBV6-1	TRBJ2-7	NA	CATSRNYEQYF
TRBV10-3	TRBJ2-6	NA	CAISGQLSGANVLTF
TRBV6-1	TRBJ2-7	NA	CAIASGGTYEQYF
TRBV7-2	TRBJ2-3	NA	CASSLEWDTQYF
TRBV4-1	TRBJ2-7	NA	CASSQVARGPYEQYF
TRBV5-1	TRBJ1-2	NA	CASSFSGGLNYGYTF
TRBV28	TRBJ1-1	NA	CASSLRESGTEAFF
TRBV19	TRBJ2-1	NA	CASSIGAGGPSTYNEQFF
TRBV7-2	TRBJ2-2	NA	CATFSAGTYTGELFF